Below are 10 T cell receptor beta chains sequenced from a single sample in a study of cytomegalovirus exposure and HLA in healthy donors. Primers included in the PCR were 60 Vbeta and 13 Jbeta primers. Assay used: immunoSEQ multiplex PCR; TCRdb lists only in-frame clones, some missing. Among more than 90,000 clones listed, approximately 70% were seen once. The material sequenced was PBMCs. The source of these receptors is a woman aged 25 to 39 in good health and CMV-seronegative.

This clone came up a few times. The chain is built from TRBV7-9 and TRBJ1-4; no clear D gene. V was pared by 2 bases and J by 8 bases, with 12 bases between. Germline-derived CDR1 and CDR2 are SEHNR and FQNEAQ (reference sequence). The CDR3 consists of 14 residues. CDR3 coding DNA: TGTGCCAGCAGCTTACGAGGCGACGAAGAAAAACTGTTTTTT. Protein: CASSLRGDEEKLFF.

V is TRBV10-2 and J is TRBJ1-5, with 8 bases identical to TRBD1. Germline CDR1 reads WSHSY; CDR2 reads SAAADI. This CDR3 is 14 amino acids long. Trimming removed 8 bases from V and 4 bases from J; junction bases left unmatched: 7. The CDR3 loop is CASEATGGNQPQHF. Written as DNA, the CDR3 is TGCGCCAGCGAAGCCACAGGGGGTAATCAGCCCCAGCATTTT.

This chain uses TRBV27 with TRBJ1-1; possibly TRBD1 for D (5 bases). V lost 0 bases and J lost 3, with 5 bases in between. The CDR3 length is 13 residues. In germline, CDR1 is MNHEY, CDR2 SMNVEV (reference sequence). The CDR3 DNA follows: TGTGCCAGCAGTTTATCAGGGGACACTGAAGCTTTCTTT. Its translation is CASSLSGDTEAFF.

The chain combines TRBV7-6 with TRBJ1-2; D unclear. Germline CDR1 SGHVS, CDR2 FNYEAQ. The CDR3 runs 13 residues. V was clipped by 1 base and J by 2 bases, with 5 bases between them. The CDR3 reads CASSLGENYGYTF. The CDR3 DNA reads TGTGCCAGCAGCTTAGGGGAGAACTATGGCTACACCTTC.

The genes are TRBV4-3 and TRBJ1-2; unclear D gene. This CDR3 has 15 amino acids. Trimming removed 0 bases from V and 8 bases from J, with 16 bases in between. Germline V gene data show CDR1 as LGHNA and CDR2 as YSLEER. CDR3 nucleotide sequence: TGCGCCAGCAGCCAAGATGCGGGTACCGGGTGGGGCTACACCTTC. This encodes CASSQDAGTGWGYTF.

The chain uses TRBV29-1 and TRBJ2-7, with D possibly being TRBD1 (6 bases). The CDR3 extends over 14 amino acids. The germline V gene encodes CDR1 SQVTM and CDR2 ANQGSEA. V dropped 7 bases and J dropped 2 bases, with 18 bases sitting between them. The CDR3 is CSASDRRTAYEQYF. CDR3 bases: TGCAGCGCTTCCGACAGGCGCACCGCCTACGAGCAGTACTTC.

This chain joins TRBV7-2 and TRBJ1-1; possibly TRBD1 for D (6 bases). This CDR3 region has 17 residues. V gave up 5 bases and J gave up 4 bases, with 23 bases separating them. Germline V gene data show CDR1 as SGHTA and CDR2 as FQGNSA. CDR3 in amino acids: CASSATRGEGYGTEAFF. DNA of the CDR3: TGTGCCAGCAGCGCTACGAGGGGGGAGGGATATGGCACTGAAGCTTTCTTT.

The chain combines TRBV7-8 with TRBJ2-5; 7 nucleotides match TRBD2. From germline, CDR1 is SGHVS and CDR2 FQNEAQ. This CDR3 has 15 residues. Trimming removed 3 bases from V and 2 bases from J; junction bases left unmatched: 6. CDR3 DNA: TGTGCCAGCAGCTTTCTGGGAGGGTGGCAAGAGACCCAGTACTTC. Protein product: CASSFLGGWQETQYF.

This chain joins TRBV5-1 and TRBJ2-5; weak D call: TRBD1 (5 bases). The V end was cut by 2 bases, the J end by 3 bases, with 14 bases between. The CDR3 spans 15 residues. Per the germline V gene, CDR1 is SGHRS and CDR2 is YFSETQ. The CDR3 DNA sequence: TGCGCCAGCAGCTTTTTTCCGCGCAGGGAAGAGACCCAGTACTTC. Its translation is CASSFFPRREETQYF.

This clone has just a few counts. The chain is built from TRBV15 and TRBJ2-7; perhaps TRBD2 as D (6 bases). The length of the CDR3 is 18 residues. Trimming stripped 0 bases from V and 5 bases from J, with 23 bases between. The germline gives CDR1 LNHNV, CDR2 YYDKDF (reference sequence). The CDR3, as DNA: TGTGCCACCAGCAGAGATGGAGGAGGGGCCAGGGCCCGAGACGAGCAGTACTTC. It yields the protein CATSRDGGGARARDEQYF.